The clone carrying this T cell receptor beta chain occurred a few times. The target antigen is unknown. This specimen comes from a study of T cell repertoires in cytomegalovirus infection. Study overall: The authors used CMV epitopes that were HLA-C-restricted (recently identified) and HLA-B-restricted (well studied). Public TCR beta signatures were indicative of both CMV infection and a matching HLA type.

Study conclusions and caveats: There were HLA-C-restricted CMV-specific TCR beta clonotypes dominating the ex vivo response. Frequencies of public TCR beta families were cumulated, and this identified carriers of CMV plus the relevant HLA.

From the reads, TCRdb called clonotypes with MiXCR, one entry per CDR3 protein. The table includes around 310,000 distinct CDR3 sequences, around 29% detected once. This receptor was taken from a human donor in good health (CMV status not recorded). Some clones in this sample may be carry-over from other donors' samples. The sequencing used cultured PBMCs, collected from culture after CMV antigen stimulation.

This CDR3 reads CASSVGQGLYEQYF. The CDR3 nucleotides read TGTGCCAGTAGTGTCGGACAGGGCCTCTACGAGCAGTACTTC. The V and J genes are TRBV19 and TRBJ2-7; TRBD1 agrees at 8 bases. In germline, CDR1 is LNHDA, CDR2 SQIVND (reference sequence). Trimming cost V 5 bases and J 3 bases; bases outside gene matches: 6. The CDR3 contains 14 residues.